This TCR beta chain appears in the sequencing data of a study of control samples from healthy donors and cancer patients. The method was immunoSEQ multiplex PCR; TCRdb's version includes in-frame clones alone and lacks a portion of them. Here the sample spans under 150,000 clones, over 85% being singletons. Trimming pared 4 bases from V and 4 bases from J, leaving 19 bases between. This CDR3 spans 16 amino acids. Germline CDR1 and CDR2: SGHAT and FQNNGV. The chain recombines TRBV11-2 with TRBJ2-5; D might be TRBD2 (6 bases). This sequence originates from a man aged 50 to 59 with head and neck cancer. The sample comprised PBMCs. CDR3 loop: CASSSLGLPDLETQYF. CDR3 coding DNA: TGTGCCAGCAGCTCCTTGGGACTCCCCGATCTAGAGACCCAGTACTTC.